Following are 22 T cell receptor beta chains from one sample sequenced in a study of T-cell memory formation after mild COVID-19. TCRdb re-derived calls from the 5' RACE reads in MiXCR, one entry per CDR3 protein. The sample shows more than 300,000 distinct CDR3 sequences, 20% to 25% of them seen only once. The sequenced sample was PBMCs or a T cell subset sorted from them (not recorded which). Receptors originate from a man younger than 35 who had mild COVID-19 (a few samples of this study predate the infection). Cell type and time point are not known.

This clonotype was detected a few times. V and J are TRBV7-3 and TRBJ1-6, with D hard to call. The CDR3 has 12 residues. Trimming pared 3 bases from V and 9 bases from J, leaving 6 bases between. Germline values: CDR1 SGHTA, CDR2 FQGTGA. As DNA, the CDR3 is TGTGCCAGCAGCTTCTTCGGTTCACCCCTCCACTTT. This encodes CASSFFGSPLHF.

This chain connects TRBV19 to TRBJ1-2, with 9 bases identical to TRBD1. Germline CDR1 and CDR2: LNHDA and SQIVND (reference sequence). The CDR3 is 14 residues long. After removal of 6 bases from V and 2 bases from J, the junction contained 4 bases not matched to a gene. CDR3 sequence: CASSRTGENYGYTF. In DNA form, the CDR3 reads TGTGCCAGTAGCCGGACAGGGGAAAACTATGGCTACACCTTC.

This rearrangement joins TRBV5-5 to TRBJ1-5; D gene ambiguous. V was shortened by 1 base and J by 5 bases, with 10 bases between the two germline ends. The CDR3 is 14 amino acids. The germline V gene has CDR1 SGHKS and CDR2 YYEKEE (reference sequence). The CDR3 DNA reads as TGTGCCAGCAGCTTGAGAGGTCTGGATCAGCCCCAGCATTTT. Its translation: CASSLRGLDQPQHF.

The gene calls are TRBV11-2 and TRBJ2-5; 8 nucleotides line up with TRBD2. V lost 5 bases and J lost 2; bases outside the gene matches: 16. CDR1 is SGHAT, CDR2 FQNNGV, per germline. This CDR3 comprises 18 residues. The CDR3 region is CASSTERLTQRGQETQYF. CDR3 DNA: TGTGCCAGCAGCACTGAAAGGTTAACGCAGCGGGGGCAAGAGACCCAGTACTTC.

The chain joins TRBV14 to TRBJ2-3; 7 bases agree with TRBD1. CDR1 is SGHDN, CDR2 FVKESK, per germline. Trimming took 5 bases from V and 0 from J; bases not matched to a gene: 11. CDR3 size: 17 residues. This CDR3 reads CASSYRDSFPSTDTQYF. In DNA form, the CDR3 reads TGTGCCAGCAGCTACCGGGACAGTTTTCCTAGCACAGATACGCAGTATTTT.

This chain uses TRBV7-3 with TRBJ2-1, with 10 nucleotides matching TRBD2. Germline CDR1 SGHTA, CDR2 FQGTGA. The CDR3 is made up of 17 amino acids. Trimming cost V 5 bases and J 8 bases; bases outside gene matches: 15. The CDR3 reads CASSPPPSASGGDEQFF. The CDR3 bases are TGTGCCAGCAGCCCGCCCCCCTCGGCTAGCGGGGGAGATGAGCAGTTCTTC.

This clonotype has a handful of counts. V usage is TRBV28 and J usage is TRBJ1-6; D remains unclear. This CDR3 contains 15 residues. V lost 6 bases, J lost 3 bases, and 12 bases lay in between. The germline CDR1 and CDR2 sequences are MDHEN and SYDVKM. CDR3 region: CASSPGEGYNSPLHF. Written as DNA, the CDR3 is TGTGCCAGCAGCCCCGGGGAGGGCTATAATTCACCCCTCCACTTT. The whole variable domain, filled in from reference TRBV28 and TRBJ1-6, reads DVKVTQSSRYLVKRTGEKVFLECVQDMDHENMFWYRQDPGLGLRLIYFSYDVKMKEKGDIPEGYSVSREKKERFSLILESASTNQTSMYLCASSPGEGYNSPLHFGNGTRLTVT.

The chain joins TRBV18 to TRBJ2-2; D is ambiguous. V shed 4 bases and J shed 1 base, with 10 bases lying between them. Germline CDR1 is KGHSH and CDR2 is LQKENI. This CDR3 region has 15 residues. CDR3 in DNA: TGTGCCAGCTCACGCGAGCTGCAGAACACCGGGGAGCTGTTTTTT. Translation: CASSRELQNTGELFF.

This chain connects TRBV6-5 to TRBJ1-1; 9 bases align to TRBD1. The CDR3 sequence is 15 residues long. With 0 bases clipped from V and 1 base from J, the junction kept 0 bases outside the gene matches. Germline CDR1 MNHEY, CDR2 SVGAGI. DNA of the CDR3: TGTGCCAGCAGTTACTCGGGACAGGGGAACACTGAAGCTTTCTTT. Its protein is CASSYSGQGNTEAFF.

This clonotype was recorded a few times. The CDR3 DNA follows: TGCGCCAGCAGCCAGGTTCAGGTCGGACTCATGAACACTGAAGCTTTCTTT. It codes for CASSQVQVGLMNTEAFF. This chain connects TRBV4-1 to TRBJ1-1; D call uncertain. The V and J ends lost 3 bases and 0 bases respectively, with 17 bases between them. This CDR3 is 17 amino acids long. From germline, CDR1 is MGHRA and CDR2 YSYEKL.

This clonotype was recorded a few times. The CDR3 nucleotides read TGCGCCAGCAGCCATCTTGGTAGTAGCTCCTACGAGCAGTACGTC. Encoded protein: CASSHLGSSSYEQYV. The J gene is TRBJ2-7, the V gene TRBV4-1; D remains ambiguous. The germline gives CDR1 MGHRA, CDR2 YSYEKL. The V end was cut by 3 bases, the J end by 0 bases, with 12 bases between. CDR3 length: 15 amino acids.

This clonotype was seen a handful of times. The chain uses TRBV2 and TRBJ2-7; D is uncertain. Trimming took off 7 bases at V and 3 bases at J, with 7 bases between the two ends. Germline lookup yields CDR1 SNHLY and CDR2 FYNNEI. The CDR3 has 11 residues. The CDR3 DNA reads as TGTGCCAGCATGTACAGCTACGAGCAGTACGTC. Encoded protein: CASMYSYEQYV.

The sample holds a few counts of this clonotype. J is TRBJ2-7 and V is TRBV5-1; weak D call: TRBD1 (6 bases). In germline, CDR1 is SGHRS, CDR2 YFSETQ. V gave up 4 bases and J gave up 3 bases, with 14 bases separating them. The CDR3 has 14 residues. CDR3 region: CASSLTGPNYEQYF. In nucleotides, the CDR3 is TGCGCCAGCAGCCTGACAGGCCCCAACTACGAGCAGTACTTC.

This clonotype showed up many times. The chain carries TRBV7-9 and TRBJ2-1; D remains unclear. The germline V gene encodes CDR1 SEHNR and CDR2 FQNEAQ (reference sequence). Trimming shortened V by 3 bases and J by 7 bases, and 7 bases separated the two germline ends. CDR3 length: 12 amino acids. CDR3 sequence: CASSFIGNEQFF. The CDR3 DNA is TGTGCCAGCAGCTTCATAGGAAATGAGCAGTTCTTC.

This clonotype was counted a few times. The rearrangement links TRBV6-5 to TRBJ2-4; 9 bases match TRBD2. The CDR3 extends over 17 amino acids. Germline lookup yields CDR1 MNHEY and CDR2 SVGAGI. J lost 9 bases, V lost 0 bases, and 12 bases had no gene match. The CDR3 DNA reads TGTGCCAGCAGTTACTCGATTGGCGGGGGGGAAGAGGGCATTCAGTACTTC. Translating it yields CASSYSIGGGEEGIQYF.

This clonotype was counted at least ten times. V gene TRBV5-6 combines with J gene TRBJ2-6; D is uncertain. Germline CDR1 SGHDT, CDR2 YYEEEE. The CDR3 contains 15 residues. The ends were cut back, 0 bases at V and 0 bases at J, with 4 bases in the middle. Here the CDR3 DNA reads TGTGCCAGCAGCTTGGGGACCTCTGGGGCCAACGTCCTGACTTTC. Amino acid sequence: CASSLGTSGANVLTF. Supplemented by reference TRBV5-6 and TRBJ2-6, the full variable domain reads DAGVTQSPTHLIKTRGQQVTLRCSPKSGHDTVSWYQQALGQGPQFIFQYYEEEERQRGNFPDRFSGHQFPNYSSELNVNALLLGDSALYLCASSLGTSGANVLTFGAGSRLTVL.

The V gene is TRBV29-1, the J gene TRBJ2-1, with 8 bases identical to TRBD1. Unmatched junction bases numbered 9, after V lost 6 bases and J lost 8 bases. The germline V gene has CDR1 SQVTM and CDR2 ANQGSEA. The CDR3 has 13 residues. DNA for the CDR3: TGCAGCGTGGATGACGGACAGGGCTATGAGCAGTTCTTC. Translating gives CSVDDGQGYEQFF.

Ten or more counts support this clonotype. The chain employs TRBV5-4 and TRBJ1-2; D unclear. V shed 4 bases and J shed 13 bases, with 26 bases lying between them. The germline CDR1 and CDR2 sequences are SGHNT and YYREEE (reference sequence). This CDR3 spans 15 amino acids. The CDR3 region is CASSPLATAAPDSTF. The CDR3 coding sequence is TGTGCCAGCAGCCCCCTAGCCACAGCGGCCCCAGACTCCACCTTC.

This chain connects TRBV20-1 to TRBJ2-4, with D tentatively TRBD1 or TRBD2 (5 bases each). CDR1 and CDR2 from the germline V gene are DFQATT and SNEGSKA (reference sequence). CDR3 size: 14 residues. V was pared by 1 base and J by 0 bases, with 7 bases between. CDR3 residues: CSARAGTAKNIQYF. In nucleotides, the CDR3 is TGCAGTGCTAGAGCCGGGACAGCCAAAAACATTCAGTACTTC.

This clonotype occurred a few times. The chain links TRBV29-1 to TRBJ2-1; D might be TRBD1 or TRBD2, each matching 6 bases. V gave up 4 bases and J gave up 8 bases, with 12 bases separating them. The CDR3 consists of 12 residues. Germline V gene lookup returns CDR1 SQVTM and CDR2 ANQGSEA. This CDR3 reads CSVALGGDEQFF. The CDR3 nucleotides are TGCAGCGTTGCTCTCGGGGGCGATGAGCAGTTCTTC.

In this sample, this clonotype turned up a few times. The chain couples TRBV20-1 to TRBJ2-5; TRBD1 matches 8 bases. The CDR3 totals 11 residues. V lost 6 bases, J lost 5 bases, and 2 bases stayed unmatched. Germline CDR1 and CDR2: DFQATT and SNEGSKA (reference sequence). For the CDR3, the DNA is TGCAGTGCCAGGGGGCGGGAGACCCAGTACTTC. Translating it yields CSARGRETQYF.

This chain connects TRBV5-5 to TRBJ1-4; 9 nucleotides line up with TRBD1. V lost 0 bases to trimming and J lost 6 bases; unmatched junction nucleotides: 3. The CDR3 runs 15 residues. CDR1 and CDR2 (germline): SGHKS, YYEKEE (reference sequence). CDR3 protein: CASSLGQGDYEKLFF. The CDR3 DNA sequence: TGTGCCAGCAGCTTGGGACAGGGGGATTATGAAAAACTGTTTTTT.